The rows below give T cell receptor beta chains drawn from one sample of a study of T cell responses to AZD1222 COVID-19 vaccine. Only in-frame clones appear in the TCRdb table, and some are missing; sequencing was by immunoSEQ multiplex PCR. The sample carries around 99,000 clones, roughly 86% recorded once. The sample here was peripheral blood, taken 28 days after the second AZD1222 dose. The receptors were sampled from an adult who received the AZD1222 COVID-19 vaccine. The CDR3 runs from the conserved cysteine through the conserved F or W.

CDR3aa,v_gene,j_gene
CASSQDLNEQFF,TRBV3-1/TRBV3-2,TRBJ2-1
CASSQAPTTGTGTTYEQYF,TRBV4-3,TRBJ2-7
CASFGSGPTDTQYF,TRBV28,TRBJ2-3
CASSQERGSGANEKLFF,TRBV4-2,TRBJ1-4
CASSPSDSQYGYTF,TRBV18,TRBJ1-2
CASSFRRGDNTEAFF,TRBV7-9,TRBJ1-1
CASSRVATNEKLFF,TRBV5-6,TRBJ1-4
CASSQDLGGDYGYTF,TRBV4-1,TRBJ1-2
CASSLALDPGELFF,TRBV5-4,TRBJ2-2
CASSYSGGHHTEAFF,TRBV6-5,TRBJ1-1